This TCR beta chain is from a study of cytomegalovirus exposure and HLA in healthy donors. General study findings and limits: The study put 150 or so TCR beta chains on its list as cytomegalovirus-associated.

Trimming shortened V by 3 bases and J by 8 bases, and 17 bases separated the two germline ends. The CDR3 spans 16 residues. Germline assignment: CDR1 LNHDA and CDR2 SQIVND (reference sequence). Concerning this clone itself: The antigen is not known.

The primer mix had 60 Vbeta and 13 Jbeta primers. Here immunoSEQ multiplex PCR was the method, and the copy in TCRdb shows in-frame clones only, minus some. Of 100,000 to 150,000 clones in the sample, under 80% were seen once. The sequenced sample was PBMCs. The chain employs TRBV19 and TRBJ1-6, with a tentative D call TRBD1 (5 bases). The sequence derives from a man aged 35 to 55 in good health and CMV-seropositive. The CDR3 sequence: CASSITESMGHSPLHF. Here the CDR3 DNA reads TGTGCCAGTAGTATTACGGAAAGTATGGGGCATTCACCCCTCCACTTT.